This T cell receptor beta chain came from a study of blood T cell repertoires in COVID-19. About the research overall: The analysed material was cDNA or gDNA that came from T cells, B-cell-depleted T cells, or PBMCs.

Original handling: Reference gene primer amplification yielded estimated nucleated cell counts. The assay was immunoSEQ multiplex PCR, and TCRdb's table has in-frame clones only and misses some. V, J and clone size reflect that table, while D and trimming were determined from the DNA. This repertoire shows 200,000 to 250,000 clones, almost 85% found once; its top ten account for 7.6%. The ends lost 5 bases at V and 4 bases at J; junction bases unmatched: 7. In germline, CDR1 is SQVTM, CDR2 ANQGSEA. This CDR3 is 13 amino acids long. The chain links TRBV29-1 to TRBJ1-1; 7 bases line up with TRBD1. The source of this sequence is a woman aged 45-59 years with active or convalescent COVID-19. The specimen was peripheral blood. In DNA, the CDR3 is TGCAGCGTTTTAGACAGGGTAAGCACTGAAGCTTTCTTT. It yields the protein CSVLDRVSTEAFF.